The rows below give T cell receptor beta chains drawn from one sample of a study of T-cell memory formation after mild COVID-19. TCRdb redid the calling of the 5' RACE reads with MiXCR, one entry per CDR3 protein. Of about 280,000 distinct CDR3 sequences listed, less than 9.5% were seen once; the top ten hold 22%. Sequenced material: PBMCs or a T cell subset sorted from them (not recorded which). These receptors were obtained from a man aged 18 to 29 who had mild COVID-19 (a few samples of this study predate the infection). Cell type and time point are not known. The CDR3 runs from the conserved cysteine through the conserved F or W. A D gene is named only where the DNA matches it firmly. Clone size is not always given. Where it is, it says once, few, many or a class for expanded clones.

J gene: TRBJ2-1
D gene: .
clone size: few
V gene: TRBV20-1
CDR3 DNA: TGCAGTGCCCTGCCAGGGAGCAATGAGCAGTTCTTC
CDR3 protein: CSALPGSNEQFF

J gene: TRBJ2-1
D gene: TRBD2
clone size: few
V gene: TRBV7-9
CDR3 DNA: TGTGCCAGCAGCCACAATCAGCGGGGGGTCTACAATGAGCAGTTCTTC
CDR3 protein: CASSHNQRGVYNEQFF

J gene: TRBJ2-3
D gene: TRBD2
clone size: .
V gene: TRBV29-1
CDR3 DNA: TGCAGCGTTGAAGGGCCACGCCGGGGGGGAATCACAGATACGCAGTATTTT
CDR3 protein: CSVEGPRRGGITDTQYF

J gene: TRBJ2-3
D gene: TRBD1
clone size: .
V gene: TRBV14
CDR3 DNA: TGTGCCAGCAGCCAATTCTACAGGGGGCAAGGCACAGATACGCAGTATTTT
CDR3 protein: CASSQFYRGQGTDTQYF

J gene: TRBJ1-1
D gene: .
clone size: .
V gene: TRBV7-3
CDR3 DNA: TGTGCCAGCAGCGCGGCAGGGCGGACTGAAGCTTTCTTT
CDR3 protein: CASSAAGRTEAFF

J gene: TRBJ1-3
D gene: .
clone size: many
V gene: TRBV6-5
CDR3 DNA: TGTGCCAGCAGTCCCAGCAGGGGTATCCCCAACACCATATATTTT
CDR3 protein: CASSPSRGIPNTIYF

J gene: TRBJ2-7
D gene: .
clone size: few
V gene: TRBV10-2
CDR3 DNA: TGCGCCAGCACGGCAGGGCACGAGCAGTACTTC
CDR3 protein: CASTAGHEQYF

J gene: TRBJ1-2
D gene: TRBD1
clone size: few
V gene: TRBV19
CDR3 DNA: TGTGCCAGTAGTATGGCAGGGGGCGAAATCTATGGCTACACCTTC
CDR3 protein: CASSMAGGEIYGYTF

J gene: TRBJ2-3
D gene: .
clone size: few
V gene: TRBV7-9
CDR3 DNA: TGTGCCAGCAGCCCTCGGGGGGCCAGCACAGATACGCAGTATTTT
CDR3 protein: CASSPRGASTDTQYF

J gene: TRBJ2-7
D gene: TRBD1
clone size: many
V gene: TRBV6-2/TRBV6-3
CDR3 DNA: TGTGCCAGCAGTCCGGGACAGGGTTCCGAGCAGTACTTC
CDR3 protein: CASSPGQGSEQYF

J gene: TRBJ2-7
D gene: TRBD1
clone size: .
V gene: TRBV5-1
CDR3 DNA: TGCGCCAGCAGCCTACTGACAGGGGAAACCTACGAGCAGTACTTC
CDR3 protein: CASSLLTGETYEQYF

J gene: TRBJ2-7
D gene: .
clone size: few
V gene: TRBV6-2/TRBV6-3
CDR3 DNA: TGTGCCAGCAGTTACGTCTACGAGCAGTACTTC
CDR3 protein: CASSYVYEQYF

J gene: TRBJ2-7
D gene: TRBD2
clone size: few
V gene: TRBV6-2/TRBV6-3
CDR3 DNA: TGTGCCAGCACCCACCCCGGGGGGGACTACGAGCAGTACTTC
CDR3 protein: CASTHPGGDYEQYF

J gene: TRBJ2-3
D gene: .
clone size: few
V gene: TRBV6-5
CDR3 DNA: TGTGCCAGCAGTTCTAGGTCGGGCGGCCGGCTTGGACAAAAAGTACCGCAGTATTTT
CDR3 protein: CASSSRSGGRLGQKVPQYF

J gene: TRBJ2-1
D gene: .
clone size: .
V gene: TRBV12-3/TRBV12-4
CDR3 DNA: TGTGCCAGCAGTTTTGCGGCCAATGAGCAGTTCTTC
CDR3 protein: CASSFAANEQFF

J gene: TRBJ1-5
D gene: .
clone size: many
V gene: TRBV20-1
CDR3 DNA: TGCAGTGCCACCTTGGACGTCAATCAGCCCCAGCATTTT
CDR3 protein: CSATLDVNQPQHF

J gene: TRBJ1-1
D gene: .
clone size: .
V gene: TRBV7-9
CDR3 DNA: TGTGCCAGCAGCCAGGGAGGAGGGAACACTGAAGCTTTCTTT
CDR3 protein: CASSQGGGNTEAFF

J gene: TRBJ2-2
D gene: TRBD1
clone size: few
V gene: TRBV10-1
CDR3 DNA: TGCGCCAGCAGTGGATCGAAACAGGGGGCGAACACCGGGGAGCTGTTTTTT
CDR3 protein: CASSGSKQGANTGELFF

J gene: TRBJ2-4
D gene: .
clone size: many
V gene: TRBV25-1
CDR3 DNA: TGTGCCAGCAGAAGGGCCGCAAAAGTCTACTTC
CDR3 protein: CASRRAAKVYF

J gene: TRBJ1-1
D gene: .
clone size: few
V gene: TRBV5-1
CDR3 DNA: TGCGCCAGCACCGGGGACACTGAAGCTTTCTTT
CDR3 protein: CASTGDTEAFF

J gene: TRBJ1-6
D gene: .
clone size: few
V gene: TRBV5-1
CDR3 DNA: TGCGCCAGCAGCTTGGCCGGGGGGCGCGGATCACCCCTCCACTTT
CDR3 protein: CASSLAGGRGSPLHF

J gene: TRBJ2-3
D gene: TRBD2
clone size: few
V gene: TRBV12-3/TRBV12-4
CDR3 DNA: TGTGCCAGCAGTCCCGGGACTAGCGGGGCCTCAGATACGCAGTATTTT
CDR3 protein: CASSPGTSGASDTQYF

J gene: TRBJ1-1
D gene: .
clone size: .
V gene: TRBV5-1
CDR3 DNA: TGCGCCAGCAGGCTCGCTACAGAGAACACTGAAGCTTTCTTT
CDR3 protein: CASRLATENTEAFF

J gene: TRBJ2-6
D gene: .
clone size: few
V gene: TRBV28
CDR3 DNA: TGTGCCAGCAGACTGGAAGACAGGTCCTCTGGGGCCAACGTCCTGACTTTC
CDR3 protein: CASRLEDRSSGANVLTF

J gene: TRBJ2-2
D gene: TRBD1
clone size: few
V gene: TRBV3-1
CDR3 DNA: TGTGCCAGCAGCCAAAGGGGGCAGCCCACCGGGGAGCTGTTTTTT
CDR3 protein: CASSQRGQPTGELFF

J gene: TRBJ2-3
D gene: .
clone size: many
V gene: TRBV7-8
CDR3 DNA: TGTGCCAGCAGCACCCCAGGCCGGGATACGCAGTATTTT
CDR3 protein: CASSTPGRDTQYF

J gene: TRBJ2-4
D gene: TRBD2
clone size: .
V gene: TRBV28
CDR3 DNA: TGTGCCAGCAGTGGGACTAGCGGGGGGGCCGTAAACATTCAGTACTTC
CDR3 protein: CASSGTSGGAVNIQYF

J gene: TRBJ2-1
D gene: TRBD2
clone size: many
V gene: TRBV11-2
CDR3 DNA: TGTGCCAGCAGCTTACGTAGCGGGGATTACAATGAGCAGTTCTTC
CDR3 protein: CASSLRSGDYNEQFF

J gene: TRBJ2-7
D gene: TRBD1
clone size: .
V gene: TRBV12-3/TRBV12-4
CDR3 DNA: TGTGCCAGCAGTCCGACAGGGGGCGAACCTACCTACGAGCAGTACTTC
CDR3 protein: CASSPTGGEPTYEQYF

J gene: TRBJ2-3
D gene: TRBD2
clone size: .
V gene: TRBV7-2
CDR3 DNA: TGTGCCAGCAGCCTCTCCCCCGGGACTAGCGGGAGAATAGATACGCAGTATTTT
CDR3 protein: CASSLSPGTSGRIDTQYF

J gene: TRBJ1-3
D gene: .
clone size: few
V gene: TRBV3-1
CDR3 DNA: TGTGCCAGCAGCCAAGCTTGGGCCTTTCCTGGAAACACCATATATTTT
CDR3 protein: CASSQAWAFPGNTIYF

J gene: TRBJ1-2
D gene: .
clone size: many
V gene: TRBV12-3/TRBV12-4
CDR3 DNA: TGTGCCAGCAGTCGTCTGGGGAACCCAGCTAACTATGGCTACACCTTC
CDR3 protein: CASSRLGNPANYGYTF

J gene: TRBJ2-5
D gene: TRBD2
clone size: many
V gene: TRBV5-1
CDR3 DNA: TGCGCCAGCAGCTTTGGCAGCGGGGGTGAAGAGACCCAGTACTTC
CDR3 protein: CASSFGSGGEETQYF

J gene: TRBJ2-3
D gene: .
clone size: many
V gene: TRBV7-9
CDR3 DNA: TGTGCCAGCAACCCGGGCCCCACCCTTCCAGATACGCAGTATTTT
CDR3 protein: CASNPGPTLPDTQYF

J gene: TRBJ2-4
D gene: TRBD2
clone size: .
V gene: TRBV20-1
CDR3 DNA: TGCAGTGCTGCCGGGACTAGGCCCCTTCAGTACTTC
CDR3 protein: CSAAGTRPLQYF

J gene: TRBJ2-2
D gene: .
clone size: .
V gene: TRBV5-1
CDR3 DNA: TGCGCCAGCAGCCCCCACCAGGGAACCGGGGAGCTGTTTTTT
CDR3 protein: CASSPHQGTGELFF

J gene: TRBJ2-6
D gene: TRBD1
clone size: .
V gene: TRBV10-3
CDR3 DNA: TGTGCCACCCGACAGGGGTCCGGGGCCAACGTCCTGACTTTC
CDR3 protein: CATRQGSGANVLTF

J gene: TRBJ2-3
D gene: .
clone size: once
V gene: TRBV28
CDR3 DNA: TGTGCCAGCAGTTCAGGGCAGACTCCTGAAACGCAGTATTTT
CDR3 protein: CASSSGQTPETQYF

J gene: TRBJ2-1
D gene: TRBD2
clone size: many
V gene: TRBV14
CDR3 DNA: TGTGCCTCGGGGGGACTATACAATGAGCAGTTCTTC
CDR3 protein: CASGGLYNEQFF

J gene: TRBJ2-1
D gene: TRBD2
clone size: few
V gene: TRBV4-3
CDR3 DNA: TGCGCCAGCAGCCAAGAGGCGGCTAGCGGGGGGGCATCCGAGCAGTTCTTC
CDR3 protein: CASSQEAASGGASEQFF

J gene: TRBJ2-5
D gene: TRBD2
clone size: .
V gene: TRBV4-2
CDR3 DNA: TGTGCCAGCAGCCGAGGTGGGGTGAGCGGGGGCTACCAAGAGACCCAGTACTTC
CDR3 protein: CASSRGGVSGGYQETQYF

J gene: TRBJ2-3
D gene: .
clone size: .
V gene: TRBV12-3/TRBV12-4
CDR3 DNA: TGTGCCAGCAGAAGACTCGGTACTAGCACAGATACGCAGTATTTT
CDR3 protein: CASRRLGTSTDTQYF

J gene: TRBJ2-7
D gene: .
clone size: .
V gene: TRBV12-3/TRBV12-4
CDR3 DNA: TGTGCCAGCAGTTTTACAGGTTACGAGCAGTACTTC
CDR3 protein: CASSFTGYEQYF

J gene: TRBJ2-3
D gene: .
clone size: .
V gene: TRBV7-9
CDR3 DNA: TGTGCCAGCAGCTTTCATCTCAGGGGTGCAGATACGCAGTATTTT
CDR3 protein: CASSFHLRGADTQYF

J gene: TRBJ2-1
D gene: TRBD2
clone size: .
V gene: TRBV24-1
CDR3 DNA: TGTGCCACCAGGGCTAAGGGAGCGGGGGCCTACAATGAGCAGTTCTTC
CDR3 protein: CATRAKGAGAYNEQFF